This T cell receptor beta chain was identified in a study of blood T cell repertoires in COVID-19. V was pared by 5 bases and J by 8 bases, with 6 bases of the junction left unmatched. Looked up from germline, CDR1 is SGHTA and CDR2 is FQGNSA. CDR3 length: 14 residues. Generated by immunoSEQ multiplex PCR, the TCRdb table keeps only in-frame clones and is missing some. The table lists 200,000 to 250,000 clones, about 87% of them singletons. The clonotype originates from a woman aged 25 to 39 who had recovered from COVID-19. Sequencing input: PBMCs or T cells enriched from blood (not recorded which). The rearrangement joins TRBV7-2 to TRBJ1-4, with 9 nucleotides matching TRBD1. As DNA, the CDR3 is TGTGCCAGCAGCCAAGACAGGGGGTTGGAAAAACTGTTTTTT. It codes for CASSQDRGLEKLFF.